A selection of T cell receptor beta chains follows, all from one sample in a study of T cell responses to AZD1222 COVID-19 vaccine. Assay: immunoSEQ multiplex PCR; the TCRdb copy retains only in-frame clones and omits some. The top ten clones hold 4.4% of a sample with 160,000 or so clones, about 91% of them seen once. The material sequenced was peripheral blood, taken on day 0 of MenACWY control vaccination. Source of these receptors: an adult in good health. CDR3s include the opening cysteine and the closing phenylalanine or tryptophan. The D gene is left open where the match is weak. Only some rows state a clone size, as once, few, many or a class for expanded clones.

V gene	clone size	J gene	D gene	CDR3 protein	CDR3 DNA
TRBV19	-	TRBJ2-3	TRBD2	CASRTTSGFTDTQYF	TGTGCCAGCAGAACTACTAGCGGATTCACAGATACGCAGTATTTT
TRBV28	-	TRBJ2-2	-	CASSSPNTGELFF	TGTGCCAGCAGTTCCCCCAACACCGGGGAGCTGTTTTTT
TRBV19	-	TRBJ1-4	-	CASTIRGRGNEKLFF	TGTGCCAGTACCATCCGGGGACGGGGAAATGAAAAACTGTTTTTT
TRBV2	-	TRBJ1-3	-	CASSEGLSRDTIYF	TGTGCCAGCAGTGAGGGCTTATCAAGGGACACCATATATTTT
TRBV5-5	-	TRBJ1-1	-	CASSLRIWGNPFF	TGTGCCAGCAGTCTTCGTATTTGGGGGAACCCTTTCTTT
TRBV2	-	TRBJ1-5	-	CASSESSVSNQPQHF	TGTGCCAGCAGTGAATCGTCGGTTAGCAATCAGCCCCAGCATTTT
TRBV11-3	-	TRBJ2-1	TRBD2	CASSLGAGGSIDEQFF	TGTGCCAGCAGCTTAGGCGCGGGAGGGTCAATAGATGAGCAGTTCTTC
TRBV20-1	-	TRBJ1-2	-	CSANRDTGYTF	TGCAGTGCTAACCGGGACACCGGCTACACCTTC
TRBV7-2	-	TRBJ2-3	-	CASSQGAGLFTDTQYF	TGTGCCAGCAGTCAAGGGGCGGGGTTGTTCACAGATACGCAGTATTTT
TRBV5-4	once	TRBJ1-1	TRBD1	CASSFPDRMNTEAFF	TGTGCCAGCAGCTTCCCGGACAGGATGAACACTGAAGCTTTCTTT
TRBV2	-	TRBJ1-5	-	CASREGTVGQPQHF	TGTGCCAGCAGAGAAGGGACCGTAGGTCAGCCCCAGCATTTT
TRBV5-5	-	TRBJ1-4	TRBD1	CASSLDRGNEKLFF	TGTGCCAGCAGCTTGGACAGGGGGAATGAAAAACTGTTTTTT
TRBV29-1	-	TRBJ1-2	TRBD1	CSVGTGVDYGYTF	TGCAGCGTTGGGACAGGGGTGGACTATGGCTACACCTTC
TRBV2	-	TRBJ1-2	-	CASSGGQPNYGYTF	TGTGCCAGCAGTGGAGGGCAGCCTAACTATGGCTACACCTTC
TRBV18	-	TRBJ1-1	-	CASSPRGVNTEAFF	TGTGCCAGCTCACCAAGGGGGGTGAACACTGAAGCTTTCTTT
TRBV6-2/TRBV6-3	-	TRBJ2-1	-	CASSPGLPAQFF	TGTGCCAGCAGCCCGGGACTTCCAGCGCAGTTCTTC
TRBV11-1	-	TRBJ1-2	TRBD1	CASSPHPGTAHGYTF	TGTGCCAGCAGCCCCCACCCAGGGACAGCGCACGGCTACACCTTC